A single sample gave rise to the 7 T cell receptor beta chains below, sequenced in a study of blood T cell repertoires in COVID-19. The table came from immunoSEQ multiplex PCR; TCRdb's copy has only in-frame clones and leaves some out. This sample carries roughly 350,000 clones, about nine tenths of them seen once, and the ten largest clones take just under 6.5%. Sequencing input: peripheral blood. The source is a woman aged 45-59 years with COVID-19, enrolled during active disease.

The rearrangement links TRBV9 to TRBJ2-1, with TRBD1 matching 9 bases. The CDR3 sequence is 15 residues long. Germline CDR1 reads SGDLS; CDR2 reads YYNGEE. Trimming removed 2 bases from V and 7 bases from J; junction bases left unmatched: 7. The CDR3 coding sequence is TGTGCCAGCAGCGTTAACAGGGGGCGAGTGAATGAGCAGTTCTTC. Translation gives CASSVNRGRVNEQFF.

CDR3 in DNA: TGTGCCAGCAGTCCGTGGAGGGATCGCACAGATACGCAGTATTTT. Translation: CASSPWRDRTDTQYF. The chain uses TRBV6-2 or TRBV6-3 and TRBJ2-3; D is possibly TRBD2 (6 bases). The CDR3 has 15 amino acids. CDR1 and CDR2 (germline): MNHEY, SVGEGT. The V and J ends lost 5 bases and 1 base respectively, with 13 bases between them.

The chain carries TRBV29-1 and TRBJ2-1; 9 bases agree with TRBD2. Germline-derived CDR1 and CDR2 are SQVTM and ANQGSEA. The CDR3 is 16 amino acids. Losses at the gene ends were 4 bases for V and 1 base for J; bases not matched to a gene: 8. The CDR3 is CSVVAGVPGSYNEQFF. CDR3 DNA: TGCAGCGTTGTAGCGGGAGTCCCAGGGTCCTACAATGAGCAGTTCTTC.

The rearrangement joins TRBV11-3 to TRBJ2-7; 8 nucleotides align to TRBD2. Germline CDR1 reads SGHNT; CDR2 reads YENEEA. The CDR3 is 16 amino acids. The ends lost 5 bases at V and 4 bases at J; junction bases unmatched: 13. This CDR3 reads CASSLFGASGWYEQYF. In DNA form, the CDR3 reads TGTGCCAGCAGCCTGTTCGGGGCTAGCGGGTGGTACGAGCAGTACTTC.

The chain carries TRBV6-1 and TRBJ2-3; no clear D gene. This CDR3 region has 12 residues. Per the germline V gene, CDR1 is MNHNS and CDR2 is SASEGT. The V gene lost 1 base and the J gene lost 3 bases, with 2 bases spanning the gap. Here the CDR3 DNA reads TGTGCCAGCAGTGAAGTAACAGATACGCAGTATTTT. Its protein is CASSEVTDTQYF.

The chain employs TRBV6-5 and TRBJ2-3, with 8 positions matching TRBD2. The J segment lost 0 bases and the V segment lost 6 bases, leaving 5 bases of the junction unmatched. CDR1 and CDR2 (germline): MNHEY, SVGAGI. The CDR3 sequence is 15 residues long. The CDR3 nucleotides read TGTGCCAGCAGCAAACTAGCGGTTAGCACAGATACGCAGTATTTT. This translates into CASSKLAVSTDTQYF.

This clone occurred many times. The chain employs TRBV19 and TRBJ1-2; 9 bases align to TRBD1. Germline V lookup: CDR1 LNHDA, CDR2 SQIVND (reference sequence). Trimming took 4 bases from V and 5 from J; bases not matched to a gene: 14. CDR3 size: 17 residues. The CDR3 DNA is TGTGCCAGTAGTACGGCGACCTTGGGACAGGGAATTTATGGCTACACCTTC. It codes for CASSTATLGQGIYGYTF.